Listed here are 26 T cell receptor beta chains from one sample, sequenced in a study of T cells in tuberculosis. Profiling relied on immunoSEQ multiplex PCR, and the TCRdb table lists in-frame clones only, not all of them. The table has about 36,000 clones, roughly 92% seen once. Sequenced input: PBMCs. These receptor sequences come from a donor between 10 and 35 years old with latent tuberculosis or without tuberculosis infection.

The chain employs TRBV19 and TRBJ1-6; TRBD1 matches 9 bases. This CDR3 contains 14 residues. Trimming at V came to 2 bases and at J to 9 bases, leaving 2 bases not matched to a gene. In germline, CDR1 is LNHDA, CDR2 SQIVND (reference sequence). The CDR3: CASSITGGGSPLHF. CDR3 bases: TGTGCCAGTAGTATAACAGGGGGCGGTTCACCCCTCCACTTT.

This clone was detected once. This chain uses TRBV19 with TRBJ2-1; 14 bases align to TRBD2. CDR3 length equals 15 residues. Per germline, CDR1 LNHDA and CDR2 SQIVND (reference sequence). V trimming: 5 bases; J trimming: 6 bases; junction bases outside the gene matches: 3. CDR3 amino acids: CASSLTSGGVNEQFF. CDR3 nucleotides: TGTGCCAGTAGTTTGACTAGCGGGGGGGTCAATGAGCAGTTCTTC.

The chain uses TRBV7-9 and TRBJ1-3; TRBD1 might be the D (6 bases). Trimming left V 5 bases short and J 0 bases short, with 20 bases between. Looked up from germline, CDR1 is SEHNR and CDR2 is FQNEAQ (reference sequence). CDR3 size: 18 residues. The CDR3 DNA sequence: TGTGCCAGCAGCCCACCGGGCGGGGGGCGAATCTCTGGAAACACCATATATTTT. This codes for CASSPPGGGRISGNTIYF.

V and J are TRBV27 and TRBJ1-2, with a possible D match to TRBD1 (6 bases). V lost 2 bases, J lost 6 bases, and 10 bases lay in between. The CDR3 spans 13 residues. The germline V gene encodes CDR1 MNHEY and CDR2 SMNVEV (reference sequence). The CDR3 bases are TGTGCCAGCAGTTTAGTGGGGGCTGATGGCTACACCTTC. It translates to CASSLVGADGYTF.

This chain uses TRBV30 with TRBJ1-2; the D gene is possibly TRBD1 (6 bases). Germline V gene data show CDR1 as GTSNPN and CDR2 as SVGIG (reference sequence). This CDR3 is built from 15 residues. With 0 bases removed from V and 2 bases from J, the gap between germline ends came to 13 bases. The CDR3 nucleotides read TGTGCCTGGAGTGTGTCAGGGGTCCCGAACTATGGCTACACCTTC. Its translation: CAWSVSGVPNYGYTF.

This clone was seen only once. The chain combines TRBV7-2 with TRBJ2-1; TRBD2 is a possible D gene (7 bases). This CDR3 has 17 amino acids. The ends were cut back, 2 bases at V and 2 bases at J, with 16 bases in the middle. Germline CDR1 reads SGHTA; CDR2 reads FQGNSA. CDR3 coding DNA: TGTGCCAGCAGCTTACTGGTCATAGGGGGGGCCTACAATGAGCAGTTCTTC. Translating it yields CASSLLVIGGAYNEQFF. Complete variable domain (other parts from reference TRBV7-2 and TRBJ2-1): GAGVSQSPSNKVTEKGKDVELRCDPISGHTALYWYRQSLGQGLEFLIYFQGNSAPDKSGLPSDRFSAERTGGSVSTLTIQRTQQEDSAVYLCASSLLVIGGAYNEQFFGPGTRLTVL.

The chain combines TRBV28 with TRBJ2-3, with TRBD1 as a possible D gene (6 bases). Germline V gives CDR1 MDHEN, CDR2 SYDVKM. The V end was cut by 3 bases, the J end by 0 bases, with 10 bases between. The CDR3 sequence is 15 residues long. The chain's CDR3 is CASSLLQGSTDTQYF. The CDR3 coding sequence is TGTGCCAGCAGTTTGTTACAGGGTAGCACAGATACGCAGTATTTT.

The chain carries TRBV14 and TRBJ1-2; maybe TRBD1 (5 bases). CDR1 is SGHDN and CDR2 is FVKESK in the germline V gene. V dropped 3 bases and J dropped 4 bases, with 9 bases sitting between them. The CDR3 loop spans 13 amino acids. CDR3 DNA sequence: TGTGCCAGCAGCCAGACAGTCGGCTATGGCTACACCTTC. This gives the protein CASSQTVGYGYTF.

The chain couples TRBV30 to TRBJ1-2; a possible D gene is TRBD1 (5 bases). The CDR3 runs to 14 residues. Germline lookup yields CDR1 GTSNPN and CDR2 SVGIG (reference sequence). V dropped 0 bases and J dropped 4 bases, with 12 bases sitting between them. In DNA form, the CDR3 reads TGTGCCTGGAGTGTACAGGTCAGGTTCTATGGCTACACCTTC. Translated: CAWSVQVRFYGYTF.

The chain is built from TRBV27 and TRBJ1-2; no reliable D call. The length of the CDR3 is 15 residues. Trimming shortened V by 6 bases and J by 4 bases, and 18 bases separated the two germline ends. Per germline, CDR1 MNHEY and CDR2 SMNVEV (reference sequence). The CDR3 region is CASRTRLGSTYGYTF. Here the CDR3 DNA reads TGTGCCAGCAGGACCCGCTTGGGGAGCACCTATGGCTACACCTTC.

The chain recombines TRBV5-4 with TRBJ1-3; 7 bases are a match to TRBD1. Germline V gene sequence: CDR1 SGHNT, CDR2 YYREEE (reference sequence). V lost 4 bases, J lost 3 bases, and 4 bases stayed unmatched. This CDR3 spans 14 amino acids. Written as DNA, the CDR3 is TGTGCCAGCAGCCTTACAGGGGTTGGAAACACCATATATTTT. Protein sequence: CASSLTGVGNTIYF.

V usage is TRBV30 and J usage is TRBJ1-2; 11 bases are shared with TRBD1. Germline V lookup: CDR1 GTSNPN, CDR2 SVGIG (reference sequence). The CDR3 totals 14 residues. Losses at the gene ends were 4 bases for V and 5 bases for J; bases not matched to a gene: 6. In DNA, the CDR3 is TGTGCCTGGACTTTCCGGGACAGGGGGTATGGCTACACCTTC. It yields the protein CAWTFRDRGYGYTF.

This sequence joins TRBV7-6 and TRBJ2-7; the D gene is possibly TRBD2 (6 bases). Trimming cost V 5 bases and J 0 bases, with 11 bases left between them. The CDR3 covers 14 residues. The germline gives CDR1 SGHVS, CDR2 FNYEAQ. The CDR3 region has the DNA TGTGCCAGCAGCGGGGGGACTGCCTCCTACGAGCAGTACTTC. Protein sequence: CASSGGTASYEQYF.

The gene calls are TRBV27 and TRBJ2-7; perhaps TRBD2 as D (6 bases). V dropped 3 bases and J dropped 2 bases, with 11 bases sitting between them. CDR1 MNHEY and CDR2 SMNVEV come from the germline V gene (reference sequence). The CDR3 sequence is 14 residues long. CDR3 sequence reads: CASSFRRDPYEQYF. The CDR3 nucleotides are TGTGCCAGCAGTTTTAGGAGGGATCCCTACGAGCAGTACTTC.

The rearrangement joins TRBV11-3 to TRBJ2-1; the D gene is possibly TRBD2 (5 bases). CDR3 length equals 13 residues. The V end was cut by 4 bases, the J end by 10 bases, with 14 bases between. Germline V gene data show CDR1 as SGHNT and CDR2 as YENEEA. The CDR3 DNA follows: TGTGCCAGCAGCTCGGGGTTAAACGACGAGCAGTTCTTC. It yields the protein CASSSGLNDEQFF.

This clone was observed a few times. V is TRBV6-1 and J is TRBJ1-2, with D unclear. Trimming removed 0 bases from V and 8 bases from J, with 13 bases in between. CDR3 length equals 14 residues. The germline V gene has CDR1 MNHNS and CDR2 SASEGT. CDR3 amino acids: CASSEAWAGYGYTF. As DNA, the CDR3 is TGTGCCAGCAGTGAAGCGTGGGCGGGATACGGCTACACCTTC.

The rearrangement uses TRBV5-8 and TRBJ1-5; 9 nucleotides line up with TRBD1. The CDR3 totals 15 residues. The germline V gene has CDR1 SGHTS and CDR2 YDEGEE. The V segment lost 4 bases and the J segment 5 bases; nucleotides outside the gene matches: 7. CDR3 sequence reads: CASSTAGQGYQPQHF. Here the CDR3 DNA reads TGTGCCAGCAGCACAGCGGGACAGGGATATCAGCCCCAGCATTTT.

CDR3 loop: CASSPRQEWYEQYF. The CDR3 DNA is TGTGCCAGCTCACCTCGTCAGGAATGGTACGAGCAGTACTTC. The chain links TRBV18 to TRBJ2-7; no firm D call. V dropped 3 bases and J dropped 4 bases, with 13 bases sitting between them. CDR3 size: 14 residues. The germline V gene encodes CDR1 KGHSH and CDR2 LQKENI.

The rearrangement links TRBV5-1 to TRBJ2-7, with TRBD1 identical over 8 bases. The germline CDR1 and CDR2 sequences are SGHRS and YFSETQ. The CDR3 length is 15 residues. After removal of 0 bases from V and 3 bases from J, the junction contained 5 bases not matched to a gene. The CDR3 protein is CASSLDGRGHYEQYF. In DNA form, the CDR3 reads TGCGCCAGCAGCTTGGATGGCAGGGGGCACTACGAGCAGTACTTC.

This chain connects TRBV7-9 to TRBJ2-7; 11 nucleotides agree with TRBD1. The ends lost 5 bases at V and 2 bases at J; junction bases unmatched: 14. The CDR3 is made up of 18 amino acids. Germline lookup yields CDR1 SEHNR and CDR2 FQNEAQ (reference sequence). CDR3 in DNA: TGTGCCAGCAGCCCACGAGCATGGACAGGGGGCAATACCTACGAGCAGTACTTC. Encoded protein: CASSPRAWTGGNTYEQYF.

The chain carries TRBV6-5 and TRBJ1-1, with D unresolved. The CDR3 has 14 residues. Germline V gene sequence: CDR1 MNHEY, CDR2 SVGAGI. Trimming stripped 6 bases from V and 0 bases from J, with 11 bases between. The CDR3 DNA reads as TGTGCCAGCAGCTACCATGTCCTGAACACTGAAGCTTTCTTT. This encodes CASSYHVLNTEAFF.

The chain recombines TRBV30 with TRBJ2-6; TRBD1 agrees at 10 bases. V lost 5 bases, J lost 1 base, and 5 bases stayed unmatched. CDR1 GTSNPN and CDR2 SVGIG come from the germline V gene (reference sequence). The CDR3 consists of 16 residues. The DNA for the CDR3 is TGTGCCTGGGGGACAGGGGTTAAGTCTGGGGCCAACGTCCTGACTTTC. The encoded protein is CAWGTGVKSGANVLTF.

CDR3 in DNA: TGTGCCAGCAGTTTCTTGGGACACCTCTATGGCTACACCTTC. Its protein is CASSFLGHLYGYTF. The chain uses TRBV6-5 and TRBJ1-2, with a possible D match to TRBD1 (6 bases). Germline V gene sequence: CDR1 MNHEY, CDR2 SVGAGI. The CDR3 is made up of 14 amino acids. Trimming took 4 bases from V and 4 from J, leaving 13 bases between them.

In its sample, this clone was seen once. V is TRBV27 and J is TRBJ2-6, with D perhaps TRBD1 (6 bases). Trimming stripped 3 bases from V and 4 bases from J, with 22 bases between. In germline, CDR1 is MNHEY, CDR2 SMNVEV (reference sequence). This CDR3 has 19 residues. The CDR3 DNA sequence: TGTGCCAGCAGTTTGGTCCGGGACATCCTGTTGGGCGGGGCCAACGTCCTGACTTTC. Protein product: CASSLVRDILLGGANVLTF.

The chain is built from TRBV9 and TRBJ1-1; a possible D gene is TRBD1 (6 bases). V gave up 4 bases and J gave up 0 bases, with 16 bases separating them. This CDR3 contains 16 residues. Germline V gene lookup returns CDR1 SGDLS and CDR2 YYNGEE. The CDR3 bases are TGTGCCAGCAGCCCAGGGGCGGCTCCGGTGAACACTGAAGCTTTCTTT. This encodes CASSPGAAPVNTEAFF.

The V call is TRBV6-5, the J call TRBJ2-7; 9 positions agree with TRBD2. CDR3 length equals 15 residues. V shed 1 base and J 3 bases; nucleotides not matched to a gene: 4. From germline, CDR1 is MNHEY and CDR2 SVGAGI. The CDR3 DNA reads TGTGCCAGCAGTTACTATGAGCGGGGGGACTACGAGCAGTACTTC. Translated: CASSYYERGDYEQYF.